This entry concerns a single T cell receptor beta chain. Germline CDR1 and CDR2: LGHNT and FRNRAP. Deletions cut 9 bases from V and 4 bases from J, with 9 bases between. The CDR3 runs to 12 residues. This record comes from a study of siplizumab effects on memory and regulatory T cells. Assay used: immunoSEQ multiplex PCR; TCRdb lists only in-frame clones, some missing. The sample has some 56,000 clones, around 98% seen once. What was sequenced was naive CD8+ T cells sorted from blood. The TCR sequence derives from a human donor in good health. The V call is TRBV12-5, the J call TRBJ2-2; unclear D gene. CDR3 nucleotides: TGTGCTAGCCCAGGACCCACCGGGGAGCTGTTTTTT. It is translated as CASPGPTGELFF.